This T cell receptor (beta chain) was recorded in a study of CD8 T cells in Susac syndrome. Study-wide findings and caveats: A relatively small number of individuals underwent TCR sequencing and HLA analysis.

The germline V gene has CDR1 MNHEY and CDR2 SVGAGI. The J segment lost 3 bases and the V segment lost 6 bases, leaving 4 bases of the junction unmatched. This CDR3 contains 15 residues. The sequenced target, TCR beta, came from blood CD8+ and CD4+ T cells. Both CD4+ and CD8+ T cells were negatively isolated, and TEMRA cells underwent FACS enrichment. Regarding this clonotype: What it binds is unknown.

A quantity of roughly 0.5 to 1 ug RNA underwent reverse transcription using random hexamers. By means of immunoSEQ multiplex PCR, TCR beta CDR3 spanning 54 Vbeta and 13 Jbeta underwent amplification. TCRdb used MiXCR to reprocess the immunoSEQ multiplex PCR reads, holding one entry per CDR3 protein. The sample holds about 60,000 distinct CDR3 sequences, about 94% seen once. Source material: CD8+ T cells from PBMCs. The origin of this receptor is a human donor with multiple sclerosis. V usage is TRBV6-5 and J usage is TRBJ2-2, with 10 bases lining up with TRBD1. CDR3 bases: TGTGCCAGCAGAGCCGGGACAGGGGACACCGGGGAGCTGTTTTTT. Protein product: CASRAGTGDTGELFF.